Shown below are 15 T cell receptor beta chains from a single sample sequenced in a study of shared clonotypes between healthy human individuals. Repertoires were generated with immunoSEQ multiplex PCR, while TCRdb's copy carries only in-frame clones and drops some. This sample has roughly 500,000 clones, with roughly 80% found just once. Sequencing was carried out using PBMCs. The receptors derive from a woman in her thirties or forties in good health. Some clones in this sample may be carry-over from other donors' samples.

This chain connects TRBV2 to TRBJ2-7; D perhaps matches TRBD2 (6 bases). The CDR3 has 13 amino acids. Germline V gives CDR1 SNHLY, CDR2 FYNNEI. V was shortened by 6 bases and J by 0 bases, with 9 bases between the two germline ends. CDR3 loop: CASSGGYSYEQYF. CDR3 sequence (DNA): TGTGCCAGCAGCGGGGGATACTCCTACGAGCAGTACTTC.

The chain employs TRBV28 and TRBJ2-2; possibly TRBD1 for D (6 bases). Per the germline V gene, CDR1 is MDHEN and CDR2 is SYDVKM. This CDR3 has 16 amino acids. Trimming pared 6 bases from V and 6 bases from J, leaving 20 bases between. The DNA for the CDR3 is TGTGCCAGCAGCTTCACACCAACAGGGTCGGCCGGGGAGCTGTTTTTT. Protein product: CASSFTPTGSAGELFF.

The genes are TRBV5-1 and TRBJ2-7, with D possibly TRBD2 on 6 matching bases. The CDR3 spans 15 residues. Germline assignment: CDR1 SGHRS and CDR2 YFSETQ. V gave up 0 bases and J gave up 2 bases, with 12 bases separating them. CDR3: CASSLGPAGTYEQYF. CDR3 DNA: TGCGCCAGCAGCTTGGGGCCAGCGGGTACCTACGAGCAGTACTTC. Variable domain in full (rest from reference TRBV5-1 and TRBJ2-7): KAGVTQTPRYLIKTRGQQVTLSCSPISGHRSVSWYQQTPGQGLQFLFEYFSETQRNKGNFPGRFSGRQFSNSRSEMNVSTLELGDSALYLCASSLGPAGTYEQYFGPGTRLTVT.

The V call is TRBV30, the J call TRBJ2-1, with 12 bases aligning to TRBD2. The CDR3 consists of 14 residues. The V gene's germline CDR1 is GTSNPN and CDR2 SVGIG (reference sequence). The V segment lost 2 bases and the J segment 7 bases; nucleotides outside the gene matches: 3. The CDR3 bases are TGTGCCTGGAGTACTAGCGGGAGGTTTAATGAGCAGTTCTTC. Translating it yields CAWSTSGRFNEQFF.

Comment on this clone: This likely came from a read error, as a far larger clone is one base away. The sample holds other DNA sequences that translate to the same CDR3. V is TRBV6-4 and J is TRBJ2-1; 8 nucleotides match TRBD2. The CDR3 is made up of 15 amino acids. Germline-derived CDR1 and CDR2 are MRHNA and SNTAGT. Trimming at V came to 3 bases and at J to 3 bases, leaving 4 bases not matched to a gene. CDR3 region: CASSEAGGSYNEQFF. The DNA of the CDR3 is TGTGCCAGCAGTGAGGCGGGAGGTAGCTACAATGAGCAGTTCTTC.

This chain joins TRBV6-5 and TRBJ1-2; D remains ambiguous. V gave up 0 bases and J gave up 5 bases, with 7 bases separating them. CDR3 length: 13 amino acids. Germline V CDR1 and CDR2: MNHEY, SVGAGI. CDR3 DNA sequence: TGTGCCAGCAGTTACTCAGTAGGGTATGGCTACACCTTC. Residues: CASSYSVGYGYTF.

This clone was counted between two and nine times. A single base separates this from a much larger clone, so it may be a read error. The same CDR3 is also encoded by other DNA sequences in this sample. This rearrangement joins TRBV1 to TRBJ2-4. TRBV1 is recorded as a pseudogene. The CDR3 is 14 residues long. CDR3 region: CTSSQGPPRTIQYF. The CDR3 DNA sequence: TGCACCAGCAGCCAGGGCCCCCCTCGGACCATTCAGTACTTC.

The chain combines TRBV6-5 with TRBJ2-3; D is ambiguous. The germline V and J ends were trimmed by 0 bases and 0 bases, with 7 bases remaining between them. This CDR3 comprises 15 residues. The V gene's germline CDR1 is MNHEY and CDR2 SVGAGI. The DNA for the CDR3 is TGTGCCAGCAGTTACTCGGGCGGCAGCACAGATACGCAGTATTTT. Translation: CASSYSGGSTDTQYF.

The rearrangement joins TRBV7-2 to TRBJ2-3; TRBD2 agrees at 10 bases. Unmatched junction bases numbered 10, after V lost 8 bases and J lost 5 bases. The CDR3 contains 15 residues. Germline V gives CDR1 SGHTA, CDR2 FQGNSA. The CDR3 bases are TGTGCCAGCCGACGATTAGCGGGAGGTCTAGATACGCAGTATTTT. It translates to CASRRLAGGLDTQYF.

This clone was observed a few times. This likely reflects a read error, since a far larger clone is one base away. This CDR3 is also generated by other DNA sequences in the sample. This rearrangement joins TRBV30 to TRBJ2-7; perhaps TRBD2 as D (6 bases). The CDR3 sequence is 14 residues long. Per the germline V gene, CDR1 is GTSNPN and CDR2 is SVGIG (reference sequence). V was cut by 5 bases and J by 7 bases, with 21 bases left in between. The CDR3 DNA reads TGTGCCTGGTCGTCTGGTCTAGCAGGAGGGGAGCAGTACTTC. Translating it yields CAWSSGLAGGEQYF.

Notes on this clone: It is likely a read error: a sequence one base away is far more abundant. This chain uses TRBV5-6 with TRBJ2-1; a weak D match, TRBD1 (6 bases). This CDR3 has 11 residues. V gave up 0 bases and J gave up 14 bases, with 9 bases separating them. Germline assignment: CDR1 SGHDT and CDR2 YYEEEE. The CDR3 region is CASSLGTGKFF. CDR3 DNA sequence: TGTGCCAGCAGCTTGGGCACAGGGAAGTTCTTC.

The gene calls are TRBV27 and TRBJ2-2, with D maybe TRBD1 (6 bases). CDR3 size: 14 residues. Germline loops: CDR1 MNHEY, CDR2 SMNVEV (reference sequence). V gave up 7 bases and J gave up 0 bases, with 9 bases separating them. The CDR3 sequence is CASTTGPNTGELFF. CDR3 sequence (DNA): TGTGCCAGCACCACAGGGCCGAACACCGGGGAGCTGTTTTTT.

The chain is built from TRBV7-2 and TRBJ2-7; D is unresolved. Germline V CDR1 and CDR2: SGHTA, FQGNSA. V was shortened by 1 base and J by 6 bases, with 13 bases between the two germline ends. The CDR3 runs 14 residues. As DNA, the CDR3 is TGTGCCAGCAGCTTAGGAGCCGGGCCGGGCGAGCAGTACTTC. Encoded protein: CASSLGAGPGEQYF.

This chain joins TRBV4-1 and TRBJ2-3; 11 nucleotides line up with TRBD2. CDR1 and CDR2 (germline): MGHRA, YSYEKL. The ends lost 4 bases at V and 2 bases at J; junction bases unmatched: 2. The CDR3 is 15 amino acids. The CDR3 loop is CASSPSGRPTDTQYF. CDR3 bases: TGCGCCAGCAGCCCTAGCGGGAGGCCCACAGATACGCAGTATTTT.

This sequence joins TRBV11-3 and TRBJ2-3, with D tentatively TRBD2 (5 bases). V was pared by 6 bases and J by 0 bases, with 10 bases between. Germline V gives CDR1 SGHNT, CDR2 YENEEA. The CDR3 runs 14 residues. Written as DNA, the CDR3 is TGTGCCAGCAGTCTAGGACTTAGCACAGATACGCAGTATTTT. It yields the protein CASSLGLSTDTQYF.